This TCR beta chain was recorded in a study of OX40 agonist ivuxolimab in advanced cancers. Study in general: Mean age approximately 59 years, range 23 to 79; nearly 85% male. Partial response was recorded in three patients: one hepatocellular carcinoma and two cutaneous melanoma cases.

Data came from immunoSEQ multiplex PCR; TCRdb stores just in-frame clones and leaves some out. The sample records around 39,000 clones, less than 85% being singletons. This CDR3 contains 13 residues. No patient had autoimmune disease or received systemic immunosuppression. This clonotype was sampled from an adult with an advanced solid tumor such as melanoma, head and neck, liver or kidney cancer. Sequenced here: CD4+ or CD8+ T cells sorted from blood, sampled in a trial of the OX40 agonist ivuxolimab. The V gene is TRBV12-1, the J gene TRBJ2-1; TRBD1, the D gene given by the table, was not confirmed from the DNA. TRBV12-1 is listed as a pseudogene. In nucleotides, the CDR3 is TGTGCCAGCAGCGGCTCAGGGGAACATGAGCAGTTCTTC. It is translated as CASSGSGEHEQFF.